This TCR beta chain was obtained from a study of shared clonotypes between healthy human individuals. Germline CDR1 and CDR2: KGHSH and LQKENI. Unmatched junction bases numbered 9, after V lost 6 bases and J lost 7 bases. CDR3 length equals 15 residues. Some clones are missing from TCRdb's copy, which holds only in-frame ones; the method was immunoSEQ multiplex PCR. The sample has nearly 1,000,000 clones, around 80% seen once. This clone was counted a few times. The clonotype originates from a man between 18 and 35 years old in good health. Input material: memory CD4+ T cells sorted from blood. The subset here: CD45RA-negative fraction. The rearrangement uses TRBV18 and TRBJ1-3; 10 positions agree with TRBD1. The DNA for the CDR3 is TGTGCCAGCTCGGCGGGACAGGGGACCGGGAACACCATATATTTT. Protein: CASSAGQGTGNTIYF.